This TCR beta chain was retrieved from a study of TIL therapy for anti-PD-1-resistant metastatic lung cancer. The libraries were made with immunoSEQ v3. Sequencing was performed with immunoSEQ multiplex PCR; in TCRdb, only in-frame clones are kept and a portion is missing. The table has approximately 92,000 clones, about two thirds seen once. The time point was: pre-treatment sample, taken before nivolumab and TIL therapy. Most excised metastases sampled were pleural nodules or supraclavicular lymph nodes. CDR1 is MNHEY and CDR2 is SVGAGI in the germline V gene. CDR3 size: 14 residues. Trimming removed 0 bases at V and 5 bases at J, with 10 bases between.

V is TRBV6-5 and J is TRBJ1-1; a possible D gene is TRBD1 (5 bases). Material: tumor tissue, obtained at baseline. This sequence was found in a person between 30 and 79 years old with non-small cell lung cancer. For the CDR3, the DNA is TGTGCCAGCAGTTACTCGTGGCAGGGAACTGAAGCTTTCTTT. Its protein is CASSYSWQGTEAFF.